This TCR beta chain stems from a study of T cell responses to AZD1222 COVID-19 vaccine. V dropped 6 bases and J dropped 10 bases, with 31 bases sitting between them. CDR3 length equals 18 residues. Germline V gives CDR1 MDHEN, CDR2 SYDVKM. General observations from the study: Nearly half of the spike-specific TCRs reportedly recognize variant regions that carry no mutations. CD4 TCRs covered the whole spike, strongest at regions 160-218 and 743-854.

Data came from immunoSEQ multiplex PCR; TCRdb stores just in-frame clones and leaves some out. Of 150,000 to 200,000 clones in the sample, about nine tenths were seen once. With respect to this clone: Its antigen is undetermined.

This rearrangement joins TRBV28 to TRBJ1-3; D remains ambiguous. Specimen: peripheral blood, collected on day 0 of AZD1222 vaccination. The receptor comes from an adult in good health. For the CDR3, the DNA is TGTGCCAGCAGGTTGATCGAGGGCAAGGCGATAGAGGTTTGGACCATATATTTT. Translating it yields CASRLIEGKAIEVWTIYF.